Detailed here is one TCR beta chain. Its antigen is undetermined. These data are taken from a study of cytomegalovirus exposure and HLA in healthy donors. Whole-study results and caveats: In a later analysis, TCR beta V- and J-gene trimming showed a link to a missense DCLRE1C variant.

With 60 Vbeta and 13 Jbeta primers, the PCR was carried out. The table came from immunoSEQ multiplex PCR; TCRdb's copy has only in-frame clones and leaves some out. Here the sample spans about 250,000 clones, around 65% being singletons. V lost 4 bases and J lost 3, with 19 bases in between. This CDR3 comprises 16 residues. The germline gives CDR1 SGHTA, CDR2 FQGNSA. The TCR comes from a female donor in good health and CMV-seronegative. V is TRBV7-2 and J is TRBJ2-7; D might be TRBD1 (6 bases). The specimen sequenced was PBMCs. The CDR3 loop is CASSSQGRGPVYEQYF. The DNA of the CDR3 is TGTGCCAGCAGCTCACAGGGACGAGGACCGGTCTACGAGCAGTACTTC.